What follows are 14 T cell receptor beta chains derived from one specimen sequenced in a study of T-cell reconstitution after alpha-beta-depleted transplantation in children. Unique molecular identifiers were incorporated during preparation of the TCRbeta library. TCRdb reprocessed the PCR reads with MiXCR, giving one entry per CDR3 protein. The sample holds approximately 630,000 distinct CDR3 sequences; around 13% are singletons and the top ten take around 0.79%. This specimen was PBMCs, taken before TCRalphabeta/CD19-depleted stem cell transplant. The source of these receptors is a girl aged 2 to 9 with congenital amegakaryocytic thrombocytopenia, due to receive a stem cell transplant.

In its sample, this clonotype was seen many times. V and J are TRBV12-3 or TRBV12-4 and TRBJ1-1; TRBD1 matches at 7 bases. CDR3 length: 13 amino acids. CDR3 nucleotides: TGTGATAAGGCAGGGGGAACTAACACTGAAGCTTTCTTT. It is translated as CDKAGGTNTEAFF.

A word on this clonotype: This may be a read error: a much more frequent sequence differs by one nucleotide. The CDR3 region has the DNA TGTGCCGGCAGTTTTGCGGAGAGCACTGAAGCTTTCTTT. This gives the protein CAGSFAESTEAFF. This chain joins TRBV12-3 or TRBV12-4 and TRBJ1-1; D is unresolved. The length of the CDR3 is 13 residues.

This clonotype has a handful of counts. The chain combines TRBV7-3 with TRBJ2-1; tentative D call: TRBD2 (6 bases). The CDR3 covers 16 residues. Deletions cut 2 bases from V and 3 bases from J, with 14 bases between. CDR1 and CDR2 (germline): SGHTA, FQGTGA. CDR3 loop: CASSLLGDSIYNEQFF. The CDR3 nucleotides read TGTGCCAGCAGCTTACTCGGGGACTCGATCTACAATGAGCAGTTCTTC.

This clonotype was counted ten times or more. The V call is TRBV12-3 or TRBV12-4, the J call TRBJ2-7; possible D gene TRBD1, 5 bases. The CDR3 spans 15 residues. Deletions cut 5 bases from V and 2 bases from J, with 16 bases between. CDR3 region: CASSHAFRQPYEQYF. CDR3 in DNA: TGTGCCAGCAGTCACGCCTTTCGACAGCCCTACGAGCAGTACTTC.

This rearrangement joins TRBV29-1 to TRBJ2-2; D is unclear. CDR1 SQVTM and CDR2 ANQGSEA come from the germline V gene. V was cut by 2 bases and J by 5 bases, with 12 bases left in between. The CDR3 has 14 residues. The CDR3 DNA sequence: TGCAGCGTTGAATCCTCAGTAAGAACCGGGGAGCTGTTTTTT. Its translation is CSVESSVRTGELFF.

This clonotype was detected ten times or more. The V call is TRBV7-2, the J call TRBJ2-3; D gene ambiguous. Trimming pared 8 bases from V and 3 bases from J, leaving 12 bases between. Germline-derived CDR1 and CDR2 are SGHTA and FQGNSA. This CDR3 contains 13 residues. Here the CDR3 DNA reads TGTGCCAGCGGGAAACACGGGACAGATACGCAGTATTTT. Translating it yields CASGKHGTDTQYF.

This clonotype has at least ten counts. CDR3 in amino acids: CASSFGTKNTEAFF. CDR3 sequence (DNA): TGTGCCAGCAGCTTCGGGACAAAGAACACTGAAGCTTTCTTT. The chain combines TRBV7-9 with TRBJ1-1, with D possibly TRBD1 on 6 matching bases. The ends were cut back, 3 bases at V and 1 base at J, with 9 bases in the middle. CDR1 and CDR2 from the germline V gene are SEHNR and FQNEAQ (reference sequence). CDR3 length: 14 residues. Full variable domain (missing parts from reference TRBV7-9 and TRBJ1-1): DTGVSQNPRHKITKRGQNVTFRCDPISEHNRLYWYRQTLGQGPEFLTYFQNEAQLEKSRLLSDRFSAERPKGSFSTLEIQRTEQGDSAMYLCASSFGTKNTEAFFGQGTRLTVV.

J is TRBJ1-4 and V is TRBV27; D gene unclear. The CDR3 is 13 amino acids. Trimming stripped 2 bases from V and 6 bases from J, with 7 bases between. Germline V gene data show CDR1 as MNHEY and CDR2 as SMNVEV (reference sequence). The CDR3 sequence: CASSLRRDEKLFF. CDR3 coding DNA: TGTGCCAGCAGTTTACGACGGGATGAAAAACTGTTTTTT. Variable domain in full (rest from reference TRBV27 and TRBJ1-4): EAQVTQNPRYLITVTGKKLTVTCSQNMNHEYMSWYRQDPGLGLRQIYYSMNVEVTDKGDVPEGYKVSRKEKRNFPLILESPSPNQTSLYFCASSLRRDEKLFFGSGTQLSVL.

The table lists this clonotype with a few counts. V usage is TRBV20-1 and J usage is TRBJ2-5, with a weak D call TRBD1 (7 bases). Germline V gene lookup returns CDR1 DFQATT and CDR2 SNEGSKA (reference sequence). This CDR3 spans 14 amino acids. V lost 6 bases, J lost 4 bases, and 18 bases lay in between. CDR3: CSAPGTDGGETQYF. CDR3 DNA sequence: TGCAGTGCCCCCGGGACAGACGGGGGAGAGACCCAGTACTTC.

This chain uses TRBV5-1 with TRBJ2-5, with 10 nucleotides matching TRBD2. After removal of 5 bases from V and 5 bases from J, the junction contained 9 bases not matched to a gene. Germline CDR1 reads SGHRS; CDR2 reads YFSETQ. CDR3 length: 15 amino acids. CDR3 in DNA: TGCGCCAGCAGTCCGGCTAGCGGGAGTTGGGAGACCCAGTACTTC. Translated, it gives CASSPASGSWETQYF.

This clonotype has ten or more counts. The chain couples TRBV29-1 to TRBJ2-2; D may be TRBD1 or TRBD2 (5 bases each). The CDR3 contains 13 residues. Trimming stripped 8 bases from V and 4 bases from J, with 14 bases between. Looked up from germline, CDR1 is SQVTM and CDR2 is ANQGSEA. CDR3 loop: CSYRDRTTGELFF. The CDR3 region has the DNA TGCAGCTACCGGGACCGCACCACCGGGGAGCTGTTTTTT.

The chain is built from TRBV10-3 and TRBJ2-1; 13 bases agree with TRBD2. This CDR3 has 20 amino acids. Trimming cost V 2 bases and J 9 bases; bases outside gene matches: 19. Germline values: CDR1 ENHRY, CDR2 SYGVKD. This chain's CDR3 is CAISEPPTLNTSGRVGEQFF. In DNA, the CDR3 is TGTGCCATCAGTGAGCCTCCGACCCTCAATACTAGCGGGAGGGTCGGTGAGCAGTTCTTC.

This clonotype was recorded many times. Here the CDR3 reads CSASRGIYNEQFF. DNA of the CDR3: TGCAGTGCTAGTCGGGGGATCTACAATGAGCAGTTCTTC. This chain links TRBV20-1 with TRBJ2-1; a weak D match, TRBD2 (6 bases). In germline, CDR1 is DFQATT, CDR2 SNEGSKA (reference sequence). Trimming removed 3 bases at V and 3 bases at J, with 9 bases between. The CDR3 has 13 residues.

This clonotype was detected a few times. The V and J genes are TRBV7-9 and TRBJ2-5, with 8 bases lining up with TRBD2. The CDR3 extends over 16 amino acids. With 5 bases clipped from V and 0 bases from J, the junction kept 8 bases outside the gene matches. Per the germline V gene, CDR1 is SEHNR and CDR2 is FQNEAQ (reference sequence). CDR3 in amino acids: CASSPLAGPHQETQYF. The CDR3 DNA sequence: TGTGCCAGCAGCCCTTTAGCGGGACCCCACCAAGAGACCCAGTACTTC.